The 6 T cell receptor beta chains below all came from one sample that was sequenced in a study of T cells after yellow fever vaccination. MiXCR was run by TCRdb on the 5' RACE reads, yielding one entry per CDR3 protein. The table lists 250,000 or so distinct CDR3 sequences, about 7% of them singletons. The sequencing here drew on CD4+ T cells sorted from PBMCs, taken 15 days after the yellow fever booster vaccination. The receptors shown here come from a man in his thirties or forties who received the YFV17D yellow fever vaccine.

This clonotype was counted a few times. The V call is TRBV5-1, the J call TRBJ2-1; 10 bases fit TRBD2. V was pared by 4 bases and J by 3 bases, with 13 bases of the junction left unmatched. Germline V gene sequence: CDR1 SGHRS, CDR2 YFSETQ. The CDR3 has 18 residues. The CDR3 DNA reads as TGCGCCAGCAGCCCGCTCCTTACTAGCGGGGTTTACTACAATGAGCAGTTCTTC. It specifies CASSPLLTSGVYYNEQFF.

The V and J genes are TRBV5-1 and TRBJ2-5; 11 bases align to TRBD1. The junction had 5 bases not matched to a gene; V was cut back by 8 bases and J by 5 bases. Germline V gives CDR1 SGHRS, CDR2 YFSETQ. This CDR3 is built from 13 residues. The DNA of the CDR3 is TGCGCCAGGGGGACAGGGGGTTGGGAGACCCAGTACTTC. Translation: CARGTGGWETQYF.

The gene calls are TRBV27 and TRBJ2-7; 9 bases agree with TRBD2. Germline loops: CDR1 MNHEY, CDR2 SMNVEV (reference sequence). The CDR3 totals 15 residues. Unmatched junction bases numbered 8, after V lost 6 bases and J lost 2 bases. The CDR3 protein is CASSHLAGGPYEQYF. Written as DNA, the CDR3 is TGTGCCAGCAGCCATCTGGCGGGAGGGCCCTACGAGCAGTACTTC.

The chain combines TRBV11-2 with TRBJ2-1; 9 bases align to TRBD2. The CDR3 consists of 17 residues. J gave up 0 bases and V 5 bases, and 8 bases lay outside the gene matches. The germline CDR1 and CDR2 sequences are SGHAT and FQNNGV. CDR3 DNA sequence: TGTGCCAGCAGCCCCTCCCTTAGCGGGAGCTCCTACAATGAGCAGTTCTTC. Its translation: CASSPSLSGSSYNEQFF.

In this sample, this clonotype turned up many times. The chain links TRBV12-3 or TRBV12-4 to TRBJ1-1, with a weak D call TRBD1 (6 bases). Trimming removed 3 bases at V and 6 bases at J, with 20 bases between. The CDR3 runs 16 residues. CDR3 residues: CASSFWQGFGWPEAFF. The CDR3, as DNA: TGTGCCAGCAGTTTTTGGCAGGGGTTCGGTTGGCCTGAAGCTTTCTTT.

In its sample, this clonotype was seen a few times. The V call is TRBV6-2 or TRBV6-3, the J call TRBJ1-1, with 8 bases that match TRBD1. CDR3 length: 16 amino acids. Germline V CDR1 and CDR2: MNHEY, SVGEGT. The ends lost 5 bases at V and 4 bases at J; junction bases unmatched: 12. In nucleotides, the CDR3 is TGTGCCAGCAGTAACGACAGGGGCTACAGGAGCACTGAAGCTTTCTTT. It encodes CASSNDRGYRSTEAFF.